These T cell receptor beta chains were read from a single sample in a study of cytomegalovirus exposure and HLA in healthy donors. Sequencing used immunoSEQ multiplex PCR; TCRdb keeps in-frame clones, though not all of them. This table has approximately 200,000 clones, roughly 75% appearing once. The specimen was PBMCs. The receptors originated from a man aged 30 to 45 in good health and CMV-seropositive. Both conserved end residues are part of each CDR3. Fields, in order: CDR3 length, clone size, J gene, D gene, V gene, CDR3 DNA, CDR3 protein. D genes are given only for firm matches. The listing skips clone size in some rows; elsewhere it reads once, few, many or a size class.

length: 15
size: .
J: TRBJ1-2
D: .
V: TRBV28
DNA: TGTGCCAGCAGTCGGGGGGGGCCCCTTACCTATGGCTACACCTTC
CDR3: CASSRGGPLTYGYTF

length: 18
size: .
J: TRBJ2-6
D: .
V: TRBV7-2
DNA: TGTGCCAGCAGCTTGCGTGAGATACGGAGCTCTGGGGCCAACGTCCTGACTTTC
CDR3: CASSLREIRSSGANVLTF

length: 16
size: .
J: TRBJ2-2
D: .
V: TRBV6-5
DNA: TGTGCCAGCAGTTACTCGGTTCCAGGGAACACCGGGGAGCTGTTTTTT
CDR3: CASSYSVPGNTGELFF

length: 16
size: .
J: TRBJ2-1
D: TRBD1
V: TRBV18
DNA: TGTGCCAGCTCACCCGACAGGGATAGCTCCTACAATGAGCAGTTCTTC
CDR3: CASSPDRDSSYNEQFF

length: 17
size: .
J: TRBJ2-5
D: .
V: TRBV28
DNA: TGTGCCAGCAGTTTACGGGAGGGAAGGACAGGCCAAGAGACCCAGTACTTC
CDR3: CASSLREGRTGQETQYF

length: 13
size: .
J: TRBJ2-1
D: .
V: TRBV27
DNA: TGTGCCAGCAGCCTCACAGAGTACAATGAGCAGTTCTTC
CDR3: CASSLTEYNEQFF

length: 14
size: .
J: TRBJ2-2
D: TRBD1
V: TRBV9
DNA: TGTGCCGGCCGACAGGGGGCGAACACCGGGGAGCTGTTTTTT
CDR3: CAGRQGANTGELFF

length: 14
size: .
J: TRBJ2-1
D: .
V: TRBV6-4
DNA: TGTGCCAGCAGTGACTCCGGAGTATCCGATGAGCAGTTCTTC
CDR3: CASSDSGVSDEQFF

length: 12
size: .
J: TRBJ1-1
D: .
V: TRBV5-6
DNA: TGTGCCAGCAGCTTGTATAACACTGAAGCTTTCTTT
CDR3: CASSLYNTEAFF

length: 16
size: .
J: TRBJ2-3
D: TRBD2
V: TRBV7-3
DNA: TGTGCCAGCAGCCAAACTAGCGGGAGCGGGTCAGATACGCAGTATTTT
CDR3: CASSQTSGSGSDTQYF

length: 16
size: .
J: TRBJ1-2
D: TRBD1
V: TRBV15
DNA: TGTGCCACCAGCAGAGGGGGGGGGACAGGGTTCTATGGCTACACCTTC
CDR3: CATSRGGGTGFYGYTF

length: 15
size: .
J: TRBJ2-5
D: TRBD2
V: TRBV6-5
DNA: TGCGCCAGCACCTTGAATAGCGGGGGTCAAGAGACCCAGTACTTC
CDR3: CASTLNSGGQETQYF

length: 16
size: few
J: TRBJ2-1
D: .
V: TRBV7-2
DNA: TGTGCCAGCAGCTTAGATGGGGTAAGGGGGTACAATGAGCAGTTCTTC
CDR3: CASSLDGVRGYNEQFF

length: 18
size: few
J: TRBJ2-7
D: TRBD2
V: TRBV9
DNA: TGTGCCAGCAGCGCCGGGGGGGAAAAGGGACTAGCGGCCTACGAGCAGTACTTC
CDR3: CASSAGGEKGLAAYEQYF

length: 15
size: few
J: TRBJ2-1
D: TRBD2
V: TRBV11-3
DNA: TGTGCCAGCAGCTCACAGCGGGACCTTTACAATGAGCAGTTCTTC
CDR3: CASSSQRDLYNEQFF

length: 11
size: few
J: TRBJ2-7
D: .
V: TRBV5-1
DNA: TGCGCCAGCAGCTTGGGGGCCGAGCAGTACTTC
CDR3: CASSLGAEQYF

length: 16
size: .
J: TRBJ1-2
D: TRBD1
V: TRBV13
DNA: TGTGCCAGCAGCGCCTGGACAGGGGCAGCTAACTATGGCTACACCTTC
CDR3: CASSAWTGAANYGYTF

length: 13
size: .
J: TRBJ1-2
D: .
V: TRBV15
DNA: TGTGCCACCAGCGGCGACAGGACGTATGGCTACACCTTC
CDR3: CATSGDRTYGYTF

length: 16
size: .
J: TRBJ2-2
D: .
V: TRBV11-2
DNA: TGTGCCAGCAGCTTAATGATGGCCGCGAACACCGGGGAGCTGTTTTTT
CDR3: CASSLMMAANTGELFF

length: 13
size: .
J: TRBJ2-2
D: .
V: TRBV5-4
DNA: TGTGCCAGCAGTCAAGACGCAGCGGGGGAGCTGTTTTTT
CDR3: CASSQDAAGELFF

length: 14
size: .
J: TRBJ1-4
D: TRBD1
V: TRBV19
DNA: TGTGCCACCCGACGACAGGGGGCTGGTGAAAAACTGTTTTTT
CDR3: CATRRQGAGEKLFF

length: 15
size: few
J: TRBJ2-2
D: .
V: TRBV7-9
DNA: TGTGCCAGCAGCTTAACGTGGCGGAAAAGCGGGGAGCTGTTTTTT
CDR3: CASSLTWRKSGELFF

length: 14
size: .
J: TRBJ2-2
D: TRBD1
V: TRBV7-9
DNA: TGTGCCAGCAGTCCACAGGGGCCCGACGGGGAGCTGTTTTTT
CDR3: CASSPQGPDGELFF

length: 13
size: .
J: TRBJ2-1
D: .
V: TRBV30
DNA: TGTGCCTGGAGTGCTCTACCGTACAATGAGCAGTTCTTC
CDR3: CAWSALPYNEQFF

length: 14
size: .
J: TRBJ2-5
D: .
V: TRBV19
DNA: TGTGCCAGTAGTCAACGACAGGACGGAGAGACCCAGTACTTC
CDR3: CASSQRQDGETQYF

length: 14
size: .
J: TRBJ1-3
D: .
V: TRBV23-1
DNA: TGCGCCAGCAGTCAATGTAGGAGAGGAAACACCATATATTTT
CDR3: CASSQCRRGNTIYF

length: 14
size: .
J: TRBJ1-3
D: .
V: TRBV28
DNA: TGTGCCAGCAGTTTATCCTACTCTGGAAACACCATATATTTT
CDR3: CASSLSYSGNTIYF

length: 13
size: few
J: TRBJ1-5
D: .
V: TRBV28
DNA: TGTGCCAGCAGTCCCAGGGGAGGGCAGCCCCAGCATTTT
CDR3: CASSPRGGQPQHF

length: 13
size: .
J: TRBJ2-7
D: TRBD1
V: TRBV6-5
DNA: TGTGCCAGCAGTTATAGGGACAGCTACGAGCAGTACTTC
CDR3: CASSYRDSYEQYF

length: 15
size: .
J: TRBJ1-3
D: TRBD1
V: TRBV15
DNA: TGTGCCACCAGCAGAGAAAGGGGGCTCGGAAACACCATATATTTT
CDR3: CATSRERGLGNTIYF

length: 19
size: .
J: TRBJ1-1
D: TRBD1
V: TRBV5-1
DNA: TGCGCCAGCAGCTTGGCGTACGACAGGGAGGCGAAGTGGGCCACTGAAGCTTTCTTT
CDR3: CASSLAYDREAKWATEAFF

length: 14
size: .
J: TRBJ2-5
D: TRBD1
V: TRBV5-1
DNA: TGCGCCAGCAGCGCCACGGGACAGGAAGAGACCCAGTACTTC
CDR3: CASSATGQEETQYF

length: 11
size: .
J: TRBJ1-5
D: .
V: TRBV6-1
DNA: TGTGCCAGCAGTGATACCAGGCCCCAGCATTTT
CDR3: CASSDTRPQHF

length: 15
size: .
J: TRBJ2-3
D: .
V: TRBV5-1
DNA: TGCGCCAGCAGCTTGGACAGGCCGGGCACAGATACGCAGTATTTT
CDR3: CASSLDRPGTDTQYF

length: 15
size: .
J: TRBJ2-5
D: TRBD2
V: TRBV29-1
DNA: TGCAGCGTCGAGAGACTAGCGGGGGTTGGGGAGACCCAGTACTTC
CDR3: CSVERLAGVGETQYF

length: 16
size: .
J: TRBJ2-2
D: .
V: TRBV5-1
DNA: TGCGCCAGCAGGTGGGGGCAGGGTCGGCGGACCGGGGAGCTGTTTTTT
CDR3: CASRWGQGRRTGELFF

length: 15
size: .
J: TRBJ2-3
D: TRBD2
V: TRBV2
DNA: TGTGCCAGCAGGAGGACTAGCGGGGGCACAGATACGCAGTATTTT
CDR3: CASRRTSGGTDTQYF

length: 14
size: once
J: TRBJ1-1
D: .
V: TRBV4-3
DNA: TGCGCCAGCAGCCAAGATTTCCTTAACACTGAAGCTTTCTTT
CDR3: CASSQDFLNTEAFF

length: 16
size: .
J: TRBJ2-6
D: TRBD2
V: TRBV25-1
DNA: TGTGCCAGCACCGAAGCCGGGGGGACTGGGGCCAACGTCCTGACTTTC
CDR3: CASTEAGGTGANVLTF

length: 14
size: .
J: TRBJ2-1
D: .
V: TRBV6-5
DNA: TGTGCCAGCAGCCGAGACAGGTCACGAAATGAGCAGTTCTTC
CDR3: CASSRDRSRNEQFF

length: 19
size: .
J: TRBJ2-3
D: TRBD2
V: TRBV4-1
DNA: TGCGCCAGCAGCCAGACTAGCGGGAGGCCCTCACTGAGCACAGATACGCAGTATTTT
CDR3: CASSQTSGRPSLSTDTQYF

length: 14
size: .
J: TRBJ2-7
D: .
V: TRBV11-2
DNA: TGTGCCAGCAGCTTAGACAGGGGCACCTACGAGCAGTACTTC
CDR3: CASSLDRGTYEQYF

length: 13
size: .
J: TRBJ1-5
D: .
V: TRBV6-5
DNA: TGTGCCAGCAGTATACAGGAGAATCAGCCCCAGCATTTT
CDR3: CASSIQENQPQHF

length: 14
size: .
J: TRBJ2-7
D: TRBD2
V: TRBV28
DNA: TGTGCCAGCAGTCCGGGGGGGACTAGCGGAGAGCAGTACTTC
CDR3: CASSPGGTSGEQYF

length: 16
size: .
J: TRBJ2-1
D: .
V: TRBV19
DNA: TGTGCCAGTAGTCATAAGGTGACTCGCCCCTACAATGAGCAGTTCTTC
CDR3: CASSHKVTRPYNEQFF

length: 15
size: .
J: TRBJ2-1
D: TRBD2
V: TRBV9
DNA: TGTGCCAGCAGCGCCACTAGCGGGGTCTACAATGAGCAGTTCTTC
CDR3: CASSATSGVYNEQFF

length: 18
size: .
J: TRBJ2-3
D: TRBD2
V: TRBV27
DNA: TGTGCCAGCGACTCCCGCTCCGGGAGGGCCCACGACACAGATACGCAGTATTTT
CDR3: CASDSRSGRAHDTDTQYF

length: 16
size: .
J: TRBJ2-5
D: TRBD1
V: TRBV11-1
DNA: TGTGCCAGCAGCCGCGGGACAGGGGGCCCCCAAGAGACCCAGTACTTC
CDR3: CASSRGTGGPQETQYF

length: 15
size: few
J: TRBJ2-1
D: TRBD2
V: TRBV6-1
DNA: TGTGCCAGCACTTCCCCGACTAGCGGGAGGGCGGAACAGTTCTTC
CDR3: CASTSPTSGRAEQFF

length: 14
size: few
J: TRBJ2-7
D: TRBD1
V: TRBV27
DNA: TGTGCCAGCAGTTCCGGACAGGGGACCTACGAGCAGTACTTC
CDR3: CASSSGQGTYEQYF

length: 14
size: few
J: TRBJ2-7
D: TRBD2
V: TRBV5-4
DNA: TGTGCCAGCAGCTTGGTTGGCGGGGGTAACGAGCAGTACTTC
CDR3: CASSLVGGGNEQYF

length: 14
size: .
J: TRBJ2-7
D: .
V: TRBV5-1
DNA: TGCGCCAGCAGCTTGGTAGGGGTAGCACAGGAGCAGTACTTC
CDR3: CASSLVGVAQEQYF

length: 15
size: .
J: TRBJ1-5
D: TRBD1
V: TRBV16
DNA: TGTGCCAGCAGCCGCGGAGGGACAGCCAATCAGCCCCAGCATTTT
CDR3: CASSRGGTANQPQHF

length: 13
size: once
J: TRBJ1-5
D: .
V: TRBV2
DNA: TGTGCCAGCAGTGGACAGAACAATCAGCCCCAGCATTTT
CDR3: CASSGQNNQPQHF